These T cell receptor beta chains were read from a single sample in a study of CD8 T cells in Susac syndrome. Each CDR3 protein gets one entry after TCRdb re-called the immunoSEQ multiplex PCR reads with MiXCR. The sample gives over 95,000 distinct CDR3 sequences, 85% to 95% of which show up once; 0.12% is in the top ten. Sequencing was carried out using CD8+ T cells from PBMCs. These receptors were collected from a human donor in good health. CDR3s include the opening cysteine and the closing phenylalanine or tryptophan. A D gene is named only where the DNA matches it firmly. The size of a clone is reported for some rows only, either as once, few or many, or as a class for expanded clones.

16,-,TRBJ2-3,-,TRBV4-3,CASSQDKGRGGDTQYF,TGCGCCAGCAGCCAAGATAAGGGACGGGGTGGAGATACGCAGTATTTT
15,-,TRBJ2-2,-,TRBV19,CASSALGGRTGELFF,TGTGCCAGTAGTGCACTAGGGGGACGGACCGGGGAGCTGTTTTTT
15,-,TRBJ2-7,TRBD2,TRBV20-1,CSAMNPAGGPYEQYF,TGCAGTGCTATGAACCCAGCGGGAGGGCCCTACGAGCAGTACTTC
12,once,TRBJ1-1,-,TRBV19,CASKQGNTEAFF,TGTGCCAGTAAGCAGGGGAACACTGAAGCTTTCTTT
16,-,TRBJ1-4,-,TRBV19,CASRSGQGGFDEKLFF,TGTGCCAGTCGGTCTGGTCAGGGAGGCTTTGATGAAAAACTGTTTTTT
14,-,TRBJ2-1,TRBD2,TRBV7-3,CASSQTGGYNEQFF,TGTGCCAGCAGCCAAACGGGGGGGTACAATGAGCAGTTCTTC
15,-,TRBJ2-2,-,TRBV6-6,CASSYGRELGGELFF,TGTGCCAGCAGTTACGGCAGGGAATTGGGCGGGGAGCTGTTTTTT
15,-,TRBJ2-7,-,TRBV5-6,CASSPGWVPSYEQYF,TGTGCCAGCAGCCCCGGGTGGGTCCCATCCTACGAGCAGTACTTC
15,-,TRBJ2-2,-,TRBV14,CASSRVGVVTGELFF,TGTGCCAGCAGTCGAGTTGGGGTAGTCACCGGGGAGCTGTTTTTT
12,-,TRBJ1-5,-,TRBV20-1,CSAYNNNQPQHF,TGCAGTGCATACAATAACAATCAGCCCCAGCATTTT
15,-,TRBJ1-6,-,TRBV5-4,CASSFGRGKNSPLHF,TGTGCCAGCAGCTTTGGGCGGGGCAAGAATTCACCCCTCCACTTT
13,-,TRBJ1-1,-,TRBV5-1,CASSLEQRTEAFF,TGCGCCAGCAGCTTGGAACAGCGAACTGAAGCTTTCTTT
13,-,TRBJ1-2,TRBD1,TRBV6-2/TRBV6-3,CASSETGSYGYTF,TGTGCCAGCAGCGAGACAGGGAGCTATGGCTACACCTTC
11,-,TRBJ2-7,-,TRBV20-1,CSVGTFYEQYF,TGCAGTGTCGGGACGTTCTACGAGCAGTACTTC